The next 2 T cell receptor beta chains were all read from a single sample in a study of a mutant IDH1 vaccine in newly diagnosed glioma. Sequencing was performed with immunoSEQ multiplex PCR; in TCRdb, only in-frame clones are kept and a portion is missing. Of 85,000 to 100,000 clones listed, roughly 77% were seen once; the top ten hold around 7%. Time point reported: baseline, week 1 (first vaccination visit). The treatment: pre-vaccination baseline after standard-of-care therapy. Material: PBMCs, obtained from a glioma patient treated with radiotherapy, temozolomide or both. These receptors were collected from a man aged 35 to 55 with glioma.

The chain carries TRBV5-1 and TRBJ2-5, with a possible D match to TRBD1 (5 bases). Germline V gene lookup returns CDR1 SGHRS and CDR2 YFSETQ. CDR3 size: 14 residues. The V end was cut by 4 bases, the J end by 5 bases, with 15 bases between. The chain's CDR3 is CASSPGSQGETQYF. The CDR3 nucleotides read TGCGCCAGCAGCCCCGGGTCCCAGGGTGAGACCCAGTACTTC. The whole variable domain, remainder taken from reference TRBV5-1 and TRBJ2-5, is KAGVTQTPRYLIKTRGQQVTLSCSPISGHRSVSWYQQTPGQGLQFLFEYFSETQRNKGNFPGRFSGRQFSNSRSEMNVSTLELGDSALYLCASSPGSQGETQYFGPGTRLLVL.

This clone was found a few times. The chain recombines TRBV7-9 with TRBJ2-1; D is unresolved. CDR1 is SEHNR and CDR2 is FQNEAQ in the germline V gene (reference sequence). Trimming left V 1 base short and J 4 bases short, with 8 bases between. The CDR3 runs 14 residues. The CDR3 region is CASSLEARYNEQFF. The CDR3 nucleotides are TGTGCCAGCAGCTTAGAAGCAAGGTACAATGAGCAGTTCTTC.